This T cell receptor (beta chain) emerged from a study of T-cell reconstitution after alpha-beta-depleted transplantation in children. Whole-study results and caveats: At around two months after transplant, the alpha-beta T cells were reportedly derived from several hundred expanded clones that came from non-depleted graft cells. High day-60 TCRbeta diversity in some patients came from surviving recipient T cells and thymic progenitors.

This clonotype was recorded a few times. Antigen: not known. The CDR3 consists of 18 residues. CDR1 and CDR2 from the germline V gene are MNHEY and SVGAGI. The ends were cut back, 0 bases at V and 0 bases at J, with 15 bases in the middle. Unique molecular identifiers were built into the TCRbeta library. In TCRdb, the PCR reads were re-called with MiXCR into one record per CDR3 protein. The table records fewer than 700,000 distinct CDR3 sequences, 20% to 25% of them present only once. The chain carries TRBV6-5 and TRBJ2-1; D is unclear. The sequencing used PBMCs, mostly from graft donor cells, collected 360 days after TCRalphabeta/CD19-depleted stem cell transplant. The TCR was taken from a boy under two years old who had a stem cell transplant for acute myeloid leukemia, so the T cells may come from the graft donor. CDR3 nucleotides: TGTGCCAGCAGTTACTCTCCTCATCCTACTGGCTCCTACAATGAGCAGTTCTTC. Its translation: CASSYSPHPTGSYNEQFF.